This T cell receptor (beta chain) was sequenced in a study of T cell responses to AZD1222 COVID-19 vaccine. Whole-study context: Pooled in the analysis were second doses at about 4 or about 12 weeks. Study results and caveats: The number of AZD1222 recipients seropositive at baseline was only five to seven.

Using immunoSEQ multiplex PCR, the repertoire was profiled, and TCRdb retains in-frame clones only, with some absent. Of tens of thousands of clones listed, roughly 88% are singletons. The CDR3 loop spans 16 amino acids. After removal of 5 bases from V and 5 bases from J, the junction contained 10 bases not matched to a gene. Germline V lookup: CDR1 SGHTA, CDR2 FQGNSA. As concerns this clone: What it binds is unknown.

The clonotype comes from an adult in good health. The sample here was peripheral blood, taken on day 0 of AZD1222 vaccination. The rearrangement uses TRBV7-2 and TRBJ2-5, with 11 positions matching TRBD2. For the CDR3, the DNA is TGTGCCAGCAGCCAAGACTCTAGCGGGAGGTTCGAGACCCAGTACTTC. Amino acid sequence: CASSQDSSGRFETQYF.